This TCR beta chain was identified during a study of prognosis after radiotherapy for stage I lung cancer. Genomic DNA provided the template from which TCR beta CDR3 was amplified by two-round multiplex PCR. Amplification during the initial PCR round employed primers specific to each TRBV and TRBJ gene. TCRdb reprocessed the multiplex PCR reads with MiXCR, giving one entry per CDR3 protein. The table shows tens of thousands of distinct CDR3 sequences, with around 24% occurring only once. After removal of 4 bases from V and 6 bases from J, the junction contained 6 bases not matched to a gene. This CDR3 region has 15 residues. Germline CDR1 and CDR2: LNHDA and SQIVND (reference sequence). In its sample, this clonotype was seen many times.

The sample here was PBMCs, taken before or after stereotactic body radiation therapy (not recorded which). The V call is TRBV19, the J call TRBJ2-1; 10 bases map to TRBD1. The source is a donor of 50 years or more with non-small cell lung cancer. The CDR3 nucleotides read TGTGCCAGTAGTACGACAGGGGGCGTAATCAATGAGCAGTTCTTC. As protein: CASSTTGGVINEQFF.